The 10 T cell receptor beta chains presented below share a single source sample, sequenced in a study of T cell clonotyping in hematopoietic cell transplantation. Method: immunoSEQ multiplex PCR; TCRdb's copy keeps in-frame clones and lacks some. The table shows tens of thousands of clones, with approximately 81% occurring only once. Time point specified: recipient sample about 28 days before transplant, after cytoreduction. The sample in question was peripheral blood mononuclear cells, obtained before stem cell transplant. The receptors originated from a man in his 60s with acute myeloid leukemia. Some clones in this sample may be carry-over from other donors' samples.

The chain joins TRBV7-8 to TRBJ2-5, with D tentatively TRBD2 (6 bases). Per the germline V gene, CDR1 is SGHVS and CDR2 is FQNEAQ. The ends were cut back, 7 bases at V and 2 bases at J, with 20 bases in the middle. The CDR3 has 16 amino acids. CDR3 amino acids: CASTREIREQQETQYF. Here the CDR3 DNA reads TGTGCCAGCACCCGTGAAATCCGGGAGCAACAAGAGACCCAGTACTTC.

V is TRBV6-8 and J is TRBJ1-1; no reliable D call. The CDR3 contains 14 residues. Trimming stripped 1 base from V and 0 bases from J, with 6 bases between. Germline V gene data show CDR1 as MNHGY and CDR2 as SAAAGT. The CDR3 is CASSYFRVNTEAFF. The CDR3 DNA is TGTGCCAGCAGTTACTTTAGAGTGAACACTGAAGCTTTCTTT.

The chain joins TRBV7-2 to TRBJ1-1; 9 positions match TRBD1. Losses at the gene ends were 4 bases for V and 6 bases for J; bases not matched to a gene: 12. Germline values: CDR1 SGHTA, CDR2 FQGNSA. The CDR3 is made up of 16 amino acids. The CDR3, as DNA: TGTGCCAGCAGCTCCTTAGGGGTACAGGGGGCCCCTGAAGCTTTCTTT. It is translated as CASSSLGVQGAPEAFF.

As DNA, the CDR3 is TGTGCCAGCGCCAACCCGGACTCGAATCAAAAACTGTTTTTT. It encodes CASANPDSNQKLFF. The chain links TRBV28 to TRBJ1-4; the D is unclear. Deletions cut 8 bases from V and 9 bases from J, with 19 bases between. The CDR3 is made up of 14 amino acids. Germline CDR1 MDHEN, CDR2 SYDVKM.

The V gene is TRBV6-6, the J gene TRBJ1-5; D is unresolved. V was pared by 8 bases and J by 0 bases, with 14 bases between. This CDR3 region has 15 residues. From germline, CDR1 is MNHNY and CDR2 SVGAGI (reference sequence). The CDR3 sequence: CASGTDFYSNQPQHF. CDR3 in DNA: TGTGCCAGCGGTACCGATTTTTATAGCAATCAGCCCCAGCATTTT.

The chain carries TRBV7-9 and TRBJ2-2; D possibly corresponds to TRBD1 (5 bases). V was shortened by 6 bases and J by 2 bases, with 13 bases between the two germline ends. The CDR3 is 15 amino acids. CDR1 and CDR2 from the germline V gene are SEHNR and FQNEAQ (reference sequence). CDR3 sequence (DNA): TGTGCCAGCAGAGCAGACAGCAGTAACACCGGGGAGCTGTTTTTT. Translation gives CASRADSSNTGELFF.

The V call is TRBV19, the J call TRBJ1-1; D may be TRBD1 (5 bases). The CDR3 has 15 residues. Germline assignment: CDR1 LNHDA and CDR2 SQIVND (reference sequence). Trimming cost V 8 bases and J 1 base, with 17 bases left between them. The CDR3 protein is CASSAGRKPNTEAFF. Written as DNA, the CDR3 is TGTGCCAGTTCCGCGGGGCGGAAACCGAACACTGAAGCTTTCTTT.

The gene calls are TRBV2 and TRBJ1-2; perhaps TRBD1 as D (6 bases). V lost 4 bases and J 8 bases, leaving 14 bases between the germline ends. Germline loops: CDR1 SNHLY, CDR2 FYNNEI. The CDR3 contains 13 residues. The CDR3 spells CASSGDTLRGYTF. The CDR3 nucleotides read TGTGCCAGCAGTGGGGACACTCTTAGGGGCTACACCTTC.

V and J are TRBV7-2 and TRBJ1-2; D possibly corresponds to TRBD1 (6 bases). The germline CDR1 and CDR2 sequences are SGHTA and FQGNSA. This CDR3 has 13 amino acids. Trimming stripped 5 bases from V and 14 bases from J, with 21 bases between. In DNA, the CDR3 is TGTGCCAGCAGCCTATCACAACTACAGGGTGAAACCTTC. This codes for CASSLSQLQGETF.

The chain carries TRBV7-2 and TRBJ1-3, with unresolved D. This CDR3 comprises 14 residues. The ends were cut back, 5 bases at V and 0 bases at J, with 8 bases in the middle. The germline CDR1 and CDR2 sequences are SGHTA and FQGNSA. CDR3 sequence (DNA): TGTGCCAGCAGCCAACAAATCTCTGGAAACACCATATATTTT. It codes for CASSQQISGNTIYF.